This section outlines one T cell receptor (beta chain) sequence together with its context. The data originate from a study of blood T cell repertoires in COVID-19. The wider study: The origin of the acute and convalescent COVID-19 samples was the United States, Italy and Spain. PBMCs, B-cell-depleted T cells, or T cells were the source of the cDNA or gDNA that made up the material.

Germline V lookup: CDR1 MDHEN, CDR2 SYDVKM. The CDR3 sequence is 14 residues long. The V end was cut by 6 bases, the J end by 14 bases, with 23 bases between. Per the authors' pipeline: The assay estimated nucleated cells by amplifying reference gene primers. The repertoire was sequenced with immunoSEQ multiplex PCR; TCRdb's copy has only in-frame clones and lacks some. That table furnishes V, J and clone size, whereas the DNA furnished D and trimming. The repertoire includes 250,000 to 350,000 clones, roughly 91% of them detected once, and around 0.84% sits in the top ten. The sequence was obtained from a man aged 30-40 years with acute or convalescent COVID-19. V and J are TRBV28 and TRBJ1-3; TRBD1 might be the D (6 bases). The sequenced material came from peripheral blood. The CDR3, as DNA: TGTGCCAGCAGCAAACCAGGGGCAGCTCTTAGGGTATATTTT. This translates into CASSKPGAALRVYF. Using reference TRBV28 and TRBJ1-3 for the parts outside the CDR3, the full variable domain is DVKVTQSSRYLVKRTGEKVFLECVQDMDHENMFWYRQDPGLGLRLIYFSYDVKMKEKGDIPEGYSVSREKKERFSLILESASTNQTSMYLCASSKPGAALRVYFGEGSWLTVV.